The clone carrying this T cell receptor (beta chain) showed up many times. Antigen unknown. The data belong to a study of T cells after yellow fever vaccination. Overall study context: Low-cell-number fractions were prepared with SMART-Seq v4 Ultra Low Input. Study observations and caveats: Post-booster samples contained most primary-vaccination clones (more than 95% CD4, about 90% CD8).

Germline V CDR1 and CDR2: MDHEN, SYDVKM. V was cut by 2 bases and J by 5 bases, with 6 bases left in between. This CDR3 comprises 12 residues. In making TCR cDNA, 5'RACE template switching added a universal primer site and UMIs to it. TCRdb independently ran MiXCR on the 5' RACE reads; one entry per CDR3 protein. Of under 200,000 distinct CDR3 sequences in the sample, 6.5% to 8.5% were seen once. Material: CD4+ T cells sorted from PBMCs, obtained 5 days after the first yellow fever vaccination. The chain recombines TRBV28 with TRBJ1-1; no definite D call. The clonotype originates from a man aged 18-30 years who received the YFV17D yellow fever vaccine. This CDR3 is CASSLPHTEAFF. The CDR3 coding sequence is TGTGCCAGCAGTTTACCCCATACTGAAGCTTTCTTT.